This T cell receptor beta chain was recovered during a study of blood T cell repertoires in COVID-19. Study information: Donors in the United States, Italy and Spain gave samples during acute or convalescent COVID-19.

V lost 6 bases, J lost 1 base, and 19 bases lay in between. Looked up from germline, CDR1 is MDHEN and CDR2 is SYDVKM. CDR3 size: 17 residues. The protocol was immunoSEQ multiplex PCR, while the TCRdb copy is restricted to in-frame clones and leaves out a portion. Among 150,000 to 200,000 clones listed, about 85% were seen once. This clone was detected only a few times. Material: peripheral blood. This rearrangement joins TRBV28 to TRBJ1-5; D unresolved. The clonotype originates from a woman aged 45-65 years with COVID-19, enrolled during active disease. DNA for the CDR3: TGTGCCAGCAGGCCTCACGCGGCCCAACTAAGCAATCAGCCCCAGCATTTT. Its translation is CASRPHAAQLSNQPQHF.